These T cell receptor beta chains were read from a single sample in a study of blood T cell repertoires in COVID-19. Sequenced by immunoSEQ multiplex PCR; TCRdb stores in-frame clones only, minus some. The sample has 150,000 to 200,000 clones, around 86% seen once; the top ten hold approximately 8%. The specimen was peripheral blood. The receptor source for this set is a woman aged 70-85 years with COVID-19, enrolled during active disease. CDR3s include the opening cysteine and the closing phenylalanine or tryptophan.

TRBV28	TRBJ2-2	CASSPRGSVTGELFF
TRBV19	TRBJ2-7	CASSKPGTHYEQYF
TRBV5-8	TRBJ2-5	CASSRTGGAETQYF
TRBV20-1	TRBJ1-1	CSASNPFLFGARNEAFF
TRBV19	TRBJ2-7	CASSTPGQGIYEQYF
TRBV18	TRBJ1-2	CASRNHREDYGYTF
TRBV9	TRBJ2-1	CASSVGPVAEGGGPLNEQFF
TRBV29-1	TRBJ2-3	CSVESSGGGFTDTQYF
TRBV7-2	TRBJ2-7	CASRSQAGAGEQYF
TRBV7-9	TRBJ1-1	CASSQGDSLFRAFF
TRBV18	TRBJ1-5	CASSPERLGQGHQPQHF
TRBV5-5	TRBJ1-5	CARRWGRFILGPQHF
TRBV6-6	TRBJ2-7	CASLSPGQSYEQYF
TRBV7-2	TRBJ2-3	CASSRTSGYTDTQYF